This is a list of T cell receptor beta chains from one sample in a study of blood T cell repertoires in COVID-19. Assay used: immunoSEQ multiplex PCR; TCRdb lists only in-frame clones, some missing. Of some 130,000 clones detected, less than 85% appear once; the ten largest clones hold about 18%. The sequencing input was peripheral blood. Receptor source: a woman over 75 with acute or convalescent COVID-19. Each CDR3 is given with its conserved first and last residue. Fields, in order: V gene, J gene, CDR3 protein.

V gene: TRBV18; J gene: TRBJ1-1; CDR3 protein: CASSGGRNTEAFF
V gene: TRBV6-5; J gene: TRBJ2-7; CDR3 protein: CASSTDYSSSYEQYF
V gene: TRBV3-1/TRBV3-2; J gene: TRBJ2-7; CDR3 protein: CASSQGRDSTYEQYF
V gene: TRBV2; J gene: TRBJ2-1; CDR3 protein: CASSDHSWGTGGFEQFF
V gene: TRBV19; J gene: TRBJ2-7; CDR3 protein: CASSIDGQGYEQYF
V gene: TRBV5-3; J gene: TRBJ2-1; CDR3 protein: CARSPPIRLAGIDEQFF
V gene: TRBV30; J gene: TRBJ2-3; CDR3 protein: CAWSASGISTDTQYF
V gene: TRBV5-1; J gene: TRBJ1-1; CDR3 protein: CASSFRGVNTEAFF
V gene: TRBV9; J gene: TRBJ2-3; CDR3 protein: CASSVGSRAGGTDTQYF
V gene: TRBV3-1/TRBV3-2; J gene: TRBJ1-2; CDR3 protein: CASSQEPGGNYGYTF
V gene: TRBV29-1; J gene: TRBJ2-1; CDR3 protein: CSVGAVAGVEYNEQFF
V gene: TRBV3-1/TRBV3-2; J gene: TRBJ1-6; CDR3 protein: CASSQDNRQGGNSPLHF
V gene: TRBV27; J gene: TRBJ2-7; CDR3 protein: CASSLLASGGKGYEQYF
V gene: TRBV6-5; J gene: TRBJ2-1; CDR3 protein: CASSYGGGNINEQFF
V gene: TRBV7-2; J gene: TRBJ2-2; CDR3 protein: CASSRTHTGELFF
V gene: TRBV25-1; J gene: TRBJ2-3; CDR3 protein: CASSVGNRDTQYF
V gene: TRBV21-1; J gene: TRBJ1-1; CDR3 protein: CASSKGTGDTEAFF
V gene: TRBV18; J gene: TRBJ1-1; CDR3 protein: CASSPDRASEAFF
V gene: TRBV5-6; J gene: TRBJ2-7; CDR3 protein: CASSLGSSGSFYEQYF
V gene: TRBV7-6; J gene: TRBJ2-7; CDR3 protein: CASSLGIPGQSSYEQYF
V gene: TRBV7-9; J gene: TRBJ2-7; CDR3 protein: CASSLVGSGTSGSYEQYF
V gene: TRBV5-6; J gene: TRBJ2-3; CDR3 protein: CASSLRTGRTDTQYF
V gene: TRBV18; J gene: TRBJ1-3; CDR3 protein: CASSPTGGGNTIYF
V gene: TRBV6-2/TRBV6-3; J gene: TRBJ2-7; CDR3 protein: CASSYGDSAIYEQYF
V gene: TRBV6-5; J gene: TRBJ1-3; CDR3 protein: CASTRGSGNTIYF
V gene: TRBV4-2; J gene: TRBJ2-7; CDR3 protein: CASSHPGSPYEQYF
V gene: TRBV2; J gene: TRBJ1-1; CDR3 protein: CASRARQGRNTEAFF
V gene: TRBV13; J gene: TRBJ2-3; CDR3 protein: CASSSKTSGAIDTQYF
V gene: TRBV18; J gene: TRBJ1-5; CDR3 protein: CASSPMGQGDQPQHF
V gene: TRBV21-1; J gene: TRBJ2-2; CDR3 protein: CANKGQGDTGELFF
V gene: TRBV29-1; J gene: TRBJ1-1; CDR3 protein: CSVPMWDRGGPEAFF
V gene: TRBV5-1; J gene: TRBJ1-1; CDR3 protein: CASSPDRGSATEAFF
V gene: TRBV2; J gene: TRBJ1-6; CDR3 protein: CASRRQPSSYNSPLHF
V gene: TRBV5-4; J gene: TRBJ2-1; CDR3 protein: CASSLRERAAYNEQFF
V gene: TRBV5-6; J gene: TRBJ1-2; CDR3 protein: CASSSDRGGYTF
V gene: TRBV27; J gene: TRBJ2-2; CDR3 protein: CASSPRAIAGGRTGELFF
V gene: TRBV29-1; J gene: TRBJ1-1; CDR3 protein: CSGKTGTNTEAFF
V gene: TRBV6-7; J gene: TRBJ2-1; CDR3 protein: CASSWTPGLAGIDPLYNEQFF
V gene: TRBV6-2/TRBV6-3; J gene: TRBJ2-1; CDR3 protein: CASSLGGGSSYNEQFF
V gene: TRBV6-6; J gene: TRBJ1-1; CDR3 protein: CASSYQAGFDEAFF
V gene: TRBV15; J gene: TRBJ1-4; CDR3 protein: CATSSITVATNEKLFF
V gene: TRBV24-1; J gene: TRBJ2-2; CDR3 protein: CATQGQGHTGELFF
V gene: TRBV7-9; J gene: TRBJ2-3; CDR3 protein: CASSLGYRAGVTSTDTQYF
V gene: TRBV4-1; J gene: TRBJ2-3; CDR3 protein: CASSRTGTSGSDTQYF
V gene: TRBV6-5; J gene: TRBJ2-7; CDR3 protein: CASKTGTGVYEQYF
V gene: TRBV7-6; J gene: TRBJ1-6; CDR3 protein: CASSSAPGGSYNSPLHF
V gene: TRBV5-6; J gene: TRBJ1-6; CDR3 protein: CASSLQGYDSPLHF
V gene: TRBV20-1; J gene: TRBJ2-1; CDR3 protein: CSARSVNEQFF
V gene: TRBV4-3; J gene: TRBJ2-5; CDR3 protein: CASSQGTTGEETQYF
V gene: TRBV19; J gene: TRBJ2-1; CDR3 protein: CASSISGQPNNEQFF
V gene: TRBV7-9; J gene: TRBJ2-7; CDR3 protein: CASSPEAGTGDFNF